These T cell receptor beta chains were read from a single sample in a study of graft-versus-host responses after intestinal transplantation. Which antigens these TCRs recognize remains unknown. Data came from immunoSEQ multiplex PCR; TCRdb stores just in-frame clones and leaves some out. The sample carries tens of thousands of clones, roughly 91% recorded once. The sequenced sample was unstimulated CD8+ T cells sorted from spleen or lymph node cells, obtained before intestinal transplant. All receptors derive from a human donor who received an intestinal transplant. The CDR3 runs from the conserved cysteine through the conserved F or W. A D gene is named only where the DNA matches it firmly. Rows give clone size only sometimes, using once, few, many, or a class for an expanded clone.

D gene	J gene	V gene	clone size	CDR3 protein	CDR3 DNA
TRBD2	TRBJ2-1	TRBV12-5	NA	CASGLGLAGGLYNEQFF	TGTGCTAGTGGTTTGGGACTAGCGGGGGGGCTCTACAATGAGCAGTTCTTC
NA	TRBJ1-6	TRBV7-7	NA	CASSLGPTGSHNSPLHF	TGTGCCAGCAGCTTAGGACCTACAGGTAGCCATAATTCACCCCTCCACTTT
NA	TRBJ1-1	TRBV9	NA	CASSPSGGGVTEAFF	TGTGCCAGCAGCCCCTCGGGGGGAGGCGTCACTGAAGCTTTCTTT
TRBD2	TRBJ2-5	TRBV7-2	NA	CASSSTPLAGFQTQYF	TGTGCCAGCAGCTCGACCCCTCTAGCGGGGTTTCAGACCCAGTACTTC
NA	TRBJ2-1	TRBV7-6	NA	CASTLQSSYNEQFF	TGTGCCAGCACTCTACAGAGCTCCTACAATGAGCAGTTCTTC
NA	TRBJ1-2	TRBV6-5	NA	CASSYSVGNGYTF	TGTGCCAGCAGTTACTCGGTCGGGAATGGCTACACCTTC
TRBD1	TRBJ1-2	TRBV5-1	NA	CASTLTGQGVLDGYTF	TGCGCCAGCACCCTAACGGGACAGGGCGTTCTGGATGGCTACACCTTC
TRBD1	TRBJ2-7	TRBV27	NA	CASSLTGVGSYEQYF	TGTGCCAGCAGTTTAACAGGGGTCGGCTCCTACGAGCAGTACTTC
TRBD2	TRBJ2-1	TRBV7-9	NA	CASSPTGTSGGRSYNEQFF	TGTGCCAGCAGCCCAACCGGGACTAGCGGGGGCCGCTCCTACAATGAGCAGTTCTTC
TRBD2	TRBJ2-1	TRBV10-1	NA	CASSGQRGAGNEQFF	TGCGCCAGCAGTGGACAGCGGGGGGCGGGGAATGAGCAGTTCTTC
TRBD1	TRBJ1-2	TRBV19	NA	CASTQGAMGYTF	TGTGCCAGCACACAGGGGGCGATGGGCTACACCTTC
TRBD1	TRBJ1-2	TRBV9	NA	CASSAISGTGDGYTF	TGTGCCAGCAGCGCAATTTCCGGGACAGGCGATGGCTACACCTTC
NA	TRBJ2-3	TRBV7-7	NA	CASSNGVTSTDTQYF	TGTGCCAGCAGCAACGGGGTGACTAGCACAGATACGCAGTATTTT
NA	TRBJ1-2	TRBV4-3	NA	CASSQAPGQIYGYTF	TGCGCCAGCAGCCAAGCCCCGGGACAAATCTATGGCTACACCTTC
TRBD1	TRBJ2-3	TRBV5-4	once	CASSLGTGAGTDTQYF	TGTGCCAGCAGCTTGGGGACAGGGGCCGGTACAGATACGCAGTATTTT
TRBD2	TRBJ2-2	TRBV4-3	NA	CASSQLHGTSGDGRDTGELFF	TGCGCCAGCAGCCAACTTCATGGGACTAGCGGGGATGGGAGGGACACCGGGGAGCTGTTTTTT
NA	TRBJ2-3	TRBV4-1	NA	CASSQAGGSALDTQYF	TGCGCCAGCAGCCAAGCAGGGGGGTCCGCCTTAGATACGCAGTATTTT
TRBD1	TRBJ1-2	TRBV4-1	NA	CASSLGQGGNYGYTF	TGCGCCAGCAGCCTAGGACAGGGGGGGAACTATGGCTACACCTTC
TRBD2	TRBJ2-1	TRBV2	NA	CASSLLAGYNEQFF	TGTGCCAGCAGCCTCCTAGCGGGGTACAATGAGCAGTTCTTC
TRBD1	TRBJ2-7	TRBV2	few	CATGDRTGSYEQYF	TGTGCCACCGGGGACAGGACCGGCTCCTACGAGCAGTACTTC
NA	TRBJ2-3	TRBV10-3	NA	CAISDGQGIDTQYF	TGTGCCATCAGTGATGGGCAGGGTATAGATACGCAGTATTTT
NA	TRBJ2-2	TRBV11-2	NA	CASSSLGAWDTGELFF	TGTGCCAGCAGCTCCCTAGGGGCATGGGACACCGGGGAGCTGTTTTTT